This T cell receptor beta chain appears in the sequencing data of a study of identical twins. Findings and caveats of the study: Sequences that were beta out-of-frame showed weaker excess twin sharing.

The CDR3 sequence is 18 residues long. Looked up from germline, CDR1 is SGDLS and CDR2 is YYNGEE. Trimming cost V 0 bases and J 2 bases, with 18 bases left between them. Details on this clonotype: What it binds is unknown.

TCRdb itself ran the 5' RACE reads through MiXCR, one entry per CDR3 protein. The sample records 410,000 or so distinct CDR3 sequences, less than 20% being singletons. This chain links TRBV9 with TRBJ2-1; maybe TRBD2 (5 bases). This clonotype was obtained from a man aged 50 or older in good health. Sequenced material: naive T cells sorted from blood. The CDR3 DNA reads as TGTGCCAGCAGCGTAGGAGGGTTGGCGGCTGAAACCTACAATGAGCAGTTCTTC. Amino acid sequence: CASSVGGLAAETYNEQFF.